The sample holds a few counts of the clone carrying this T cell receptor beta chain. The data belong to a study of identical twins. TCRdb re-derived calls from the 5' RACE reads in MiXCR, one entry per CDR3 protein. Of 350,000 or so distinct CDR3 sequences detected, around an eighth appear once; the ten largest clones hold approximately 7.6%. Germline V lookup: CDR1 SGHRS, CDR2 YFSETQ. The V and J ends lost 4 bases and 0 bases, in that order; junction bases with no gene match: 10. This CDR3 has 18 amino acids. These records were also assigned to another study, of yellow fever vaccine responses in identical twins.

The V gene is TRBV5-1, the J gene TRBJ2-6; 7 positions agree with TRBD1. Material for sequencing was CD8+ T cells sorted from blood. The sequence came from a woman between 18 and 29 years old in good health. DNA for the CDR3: TGCGCCAGCAGCAACGGACAGGATATAAGCTCTGGGGCCAACGTCCTGACTTTC. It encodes CASSNGQDISSGANVLTF. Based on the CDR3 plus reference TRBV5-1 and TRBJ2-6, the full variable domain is KAGVTQTPRYLIKTRGQQVTLSCSPISGHRSVSWYQQTPGQGLQFLFEYFSETQRNKGNFPGRFSGRQFSNSRSEMNVSTLELGDSALYLCASSNGQDISSGANVLTFGAGSRLTVL.